This TCR beta chain stems from a study of blood T cell repertoires in COVID-19. Original methodology: Reference gene primer amplification yielded estimated nucleated cell counts. Profiling relied on immunoSEQ multiplex PCR, and the TCRdb table lists in-frame clones only, not all of them. D and trimming come from the DNA, and the V and J calls and clone size come from that table. The table shows about 160,000 clones, with approximately 84% occurring only once. Deletions cut 0 bases from V and 6 bases from J, with 7 bases between. CDR1 is SGHDT, CDR2 YYEEEE, per germline. The length of the CDR3 is 12 residues.

V gene TRBV5-6 combines with J gene TRBJ2-7; a possible D gene is TRBD2 (6 bases). This TCR derives from a woman aged 80 or over with acute or convalescent COVID-19. The sample consisted of peripheral blood. CDR3 loop: CASSLVGGEQYF. The CDR3 DNA is TGTGCCAGCAGCTTGGTGGGGGGCGAGCAGTACTTC.